This T cell receptor beta chain is drawn from a study of T cells in localized non-small cell lung cancer. Only in-frame clones appear in the TCRdb table, and some are missing; sequencing was by immunoSEQ multiplex PCR. The repertoire holds about a thousand clones, with about 25% as singletons. This CDR3 region has 14 residues. J gave up 9 bases and V 5 bases, and 5 bases lay outside the gene matches. Germline V CDR1 and CDR2: SGHNT, YENEEA. The sample consisted of lung tumor tissue, taken before any cancer treatment. The TCR originated in a male donor older than 55 with stage I squamous cell lung carcinoma. The chain couples TRBV11-3 to TRBJ2-1, with TRBD2 matching 12 bases. Here the CDR3 DNA reads TGTGCCAGCAGCCTCCGGACTAGCGGGATTGAGCAGTTCTTC. It translates to CASSLRTSGIEQFF.